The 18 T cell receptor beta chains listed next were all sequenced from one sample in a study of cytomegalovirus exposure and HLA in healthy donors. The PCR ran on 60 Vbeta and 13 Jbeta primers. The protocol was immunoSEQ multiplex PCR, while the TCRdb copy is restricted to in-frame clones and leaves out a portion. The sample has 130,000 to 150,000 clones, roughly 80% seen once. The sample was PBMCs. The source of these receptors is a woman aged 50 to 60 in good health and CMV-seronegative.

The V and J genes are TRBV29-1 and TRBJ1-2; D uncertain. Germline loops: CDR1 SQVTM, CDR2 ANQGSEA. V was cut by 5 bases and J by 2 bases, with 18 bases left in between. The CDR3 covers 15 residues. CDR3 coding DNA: TGCAGCGTTTTTGGTTCGGGTCCCCAAAACTATGGCTACACCTTC. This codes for CSVFGSGPQNYGYTF.

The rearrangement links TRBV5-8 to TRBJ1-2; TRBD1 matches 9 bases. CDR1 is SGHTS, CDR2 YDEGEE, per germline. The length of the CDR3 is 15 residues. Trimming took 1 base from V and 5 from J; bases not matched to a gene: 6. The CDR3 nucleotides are TGTGCCAGCAGCTTGAGGGACAGGGCCACATATGGCTACACCTTC. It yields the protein CASSLRDRATYGYTF.

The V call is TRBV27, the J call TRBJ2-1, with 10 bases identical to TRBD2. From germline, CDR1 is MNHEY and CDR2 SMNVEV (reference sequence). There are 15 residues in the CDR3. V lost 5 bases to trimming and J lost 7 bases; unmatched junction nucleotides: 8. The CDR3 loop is CASSPLGLAANEQFF. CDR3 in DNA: TGTGCCAGCAGTCCCCTCGGACTAGCGGCGAATGAGCAGTTCTTC.

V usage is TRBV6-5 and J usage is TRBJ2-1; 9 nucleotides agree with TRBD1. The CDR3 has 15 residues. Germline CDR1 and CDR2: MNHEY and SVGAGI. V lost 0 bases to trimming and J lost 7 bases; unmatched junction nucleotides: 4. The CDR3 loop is CASSYSTGGDNEQFF. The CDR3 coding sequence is TGTGCCAGCAGTTACTCGACAGGGGGGGATAATGAGCAGTTCTTC.

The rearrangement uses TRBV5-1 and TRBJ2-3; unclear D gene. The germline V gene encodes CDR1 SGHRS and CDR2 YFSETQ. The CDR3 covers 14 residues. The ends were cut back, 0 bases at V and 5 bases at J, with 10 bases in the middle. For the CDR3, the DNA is TGCGCCAGCAGCTTGGGATTGCGCGGAGATACGCAGTATTTT. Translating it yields CASSLGLRGDTQYF.

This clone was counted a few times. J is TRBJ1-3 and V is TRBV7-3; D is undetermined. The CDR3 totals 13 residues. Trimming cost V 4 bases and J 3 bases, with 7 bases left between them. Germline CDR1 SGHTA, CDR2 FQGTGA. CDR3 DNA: TGTGCCAGCAGCTCCTCCTATGGAAACACCATATATTTT. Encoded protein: CASSSSYGNTIYF.

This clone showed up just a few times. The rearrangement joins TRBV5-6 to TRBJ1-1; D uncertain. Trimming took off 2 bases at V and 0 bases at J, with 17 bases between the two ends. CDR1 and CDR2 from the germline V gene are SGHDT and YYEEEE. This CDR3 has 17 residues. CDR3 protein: CASSLVVGDLMNTEAFF. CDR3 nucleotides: TGTGCCAGCAGCTTAGTTGTGGGAGACCTTATGAACACTGAAGCTTTCTTT.

The CDR3 DNA follows: TGTGCCAGCAGCTGGAGACGGAGCCAAGAGACCCAGTACTTC. It translates to CASSWRRSQETQYF. V gene TRBV6-1 combines with J gene TRBJ2-5; D uncertain. The germline CDR1 and CDR2 sequences are MNHNS and SASEGT. This CDR3 region has 14 residues. The V end was cut by 6 bases, the J end by 1 base, with 12 bases between.

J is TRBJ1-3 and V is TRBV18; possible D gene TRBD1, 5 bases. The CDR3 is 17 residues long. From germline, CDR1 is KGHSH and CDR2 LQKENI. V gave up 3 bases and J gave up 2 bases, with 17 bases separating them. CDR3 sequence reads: CASSPTTPGIPGNTIYF. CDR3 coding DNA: TGTGCCAGCTCACCTACTACCCCAGGGATCCCTGGAAACACCATATATTTT.

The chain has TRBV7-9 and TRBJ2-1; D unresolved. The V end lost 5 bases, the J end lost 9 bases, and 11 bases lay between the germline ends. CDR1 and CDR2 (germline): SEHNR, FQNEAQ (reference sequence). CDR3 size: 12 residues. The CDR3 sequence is CASSPEQREQFF. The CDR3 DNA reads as TGTGCCAGCAGCCCTGAGCAGCGTGAGCAGTTCTTC.

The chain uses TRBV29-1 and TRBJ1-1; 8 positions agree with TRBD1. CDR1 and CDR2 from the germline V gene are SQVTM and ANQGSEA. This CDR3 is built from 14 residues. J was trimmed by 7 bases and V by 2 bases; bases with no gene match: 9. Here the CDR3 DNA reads TGCAGCGTTGAAACCACAGGGGGATTCGGTGAAGCTTTCTTT. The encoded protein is CSVETTGGFGEAFF.

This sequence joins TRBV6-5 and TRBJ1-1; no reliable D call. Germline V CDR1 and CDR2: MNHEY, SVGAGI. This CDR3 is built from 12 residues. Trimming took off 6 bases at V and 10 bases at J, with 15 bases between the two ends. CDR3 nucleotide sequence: TGTGCCAGCAGCCGAACAGCAAGCAGAGCTTTCTTT. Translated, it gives CASSRTASRAFF.

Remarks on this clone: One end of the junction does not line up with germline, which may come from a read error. The CDR3 DNA reads as TGTGCCAACAGCCCGGAGACAGCCAACTATGGCTACACCTTC. Protein sequence: CANSPETANYGYTF. The chain joins TRBV5-6 to TRBJ1-2; perhaps TRBD1 as D (5 bases). The CDR3 runs to 14 residues. CDR1 and CDR2 (germline): SGHDT, YYEEEE.

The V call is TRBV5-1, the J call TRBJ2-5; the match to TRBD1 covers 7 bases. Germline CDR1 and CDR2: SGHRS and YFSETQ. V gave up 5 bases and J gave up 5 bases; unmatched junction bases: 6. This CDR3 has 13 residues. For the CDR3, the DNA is TGCGCCAGCAGGCGGACAGGCGGGGAGACCCAGTACTTC. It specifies CASRRTGGETQYF.

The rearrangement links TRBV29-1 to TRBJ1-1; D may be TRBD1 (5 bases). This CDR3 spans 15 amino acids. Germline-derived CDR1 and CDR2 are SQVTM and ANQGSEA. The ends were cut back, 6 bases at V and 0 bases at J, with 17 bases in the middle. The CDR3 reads CSVALQVSVNTEAFF. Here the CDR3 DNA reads TGCAGCGTAGCCCTACAGGTCTCGGTGAACACTGAAGCTTTCTTT. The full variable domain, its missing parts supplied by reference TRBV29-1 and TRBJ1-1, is SAVISQKPSRDICQRGTSLTIQCQVDSQVTMMFWYRQQPGQSLTLIATANQGSEATYESGFVIDKFPISRPNLTFSTLTVSNMSPEDSSIYLCSVALQVSVNTEAFFGQGTRLTVV.

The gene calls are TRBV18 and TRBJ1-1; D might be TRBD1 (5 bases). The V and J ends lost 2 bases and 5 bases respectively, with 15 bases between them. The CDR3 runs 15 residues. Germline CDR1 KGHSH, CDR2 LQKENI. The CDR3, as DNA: TGTGCCAGCTCACCAATCAGCCAGGGTGGGACTGAAGCTTTCTTT. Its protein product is CASSPISQGGTEAFF.

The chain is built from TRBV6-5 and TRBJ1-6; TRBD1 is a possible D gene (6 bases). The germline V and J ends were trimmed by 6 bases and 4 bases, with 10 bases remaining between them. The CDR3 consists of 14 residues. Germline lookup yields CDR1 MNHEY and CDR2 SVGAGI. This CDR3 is CASSLQGYNSPLHF. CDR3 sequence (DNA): TGTGCCAGCAGCCTACAGGGTTATAATTCACCCCTCCACTTT.

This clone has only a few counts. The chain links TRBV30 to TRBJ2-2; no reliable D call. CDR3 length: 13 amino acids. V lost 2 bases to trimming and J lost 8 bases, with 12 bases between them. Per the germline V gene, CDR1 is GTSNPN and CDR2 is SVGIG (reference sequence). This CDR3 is CAWSTYSPGELFF. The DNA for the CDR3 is TGTGCCTGGAGTACCTACAGTCCGGGGGAGCTGTTTTTT.